This T cell receptor beta chain came from a study of blood T cells in healthy people across ages. Study-wide points: In long-lived donors, naive CD4+ cell counts and diversity exceeded those of aged donors. Unknown CMV status may confound age-related changes in expanded clones.

Only a few counts were recorded for this clonotype. Its cognate antigen is unknown. Using a J-beta primer mix together with a sample-barcoded 5' primer, a second PCR was run for about 6 to 12 cycles. Via MiXCR, TCRdb re-called the 5' RACE reads, giving one row per CDR3 protein. The sample includes 780,000 or so distinct CDR3 sequences, roughly three fifths of them seen just once. What was sequenced was blood. This TCR came from a man aged 35 to 55 in good health.

CDR3 nucleotide sequence: TGTGCCAGCAGCCAATACGTAGACAATGAGCAGTTCTTC. Translated: CASSQYVDNEQFF. The chain links TRBV14 to TRBJ2-1; no clear D gene. The CDR3 is made up of 13 amino acids. Trimming shortened V by 2 bases and J by 5 bases, and 7 bases separated the two germline ends. The germline CDR1 and CDR2 sequences are SGHDN and FVKESK.